This record covers a single T cell receptor beta chain. Its antigen is undetermined. The authors ran a second PCR of about 6 to 12 cycles using a sample-barcoded 5' primer and a J-beta primer mix. Every sample gave at least 3 million paired-end reads containing CDR3. TCRdb reprocessed the 5' RACE reads with MiXCR, giving one entry per CDR3 protein. The data hold 700,000 to 950,000 distinct CDR3 sequences, with roughly 41% observed a single time. The source of the sample is a study of blood T cells in healthy people across ages. At the level of the study: When template switching was applied, about one barcoded beta molecule was captured per two T cells.

Regarding the study as a whole: No conclusive comparison of naive versus antigen-experienced cells was possible with unsorted PBMCs. Long-lived donors had more naive CD4+ cells and higher diversity than aged donors.

Germline V gene lookup returns CDR1 MNHEY and CDR2 SVGAGI. V lost 2 bases and J lost 4, with 11 bases in between. This CDR3 spans 14 amino acids. The TCR originated in a woman aged 55 to 70 in good health. The chain is built from TRBV6-5 and TRBJ1-1; D unclear. The sample consisted of blood. The CDR3 region is CASSYTVEGTEAFF. The CDR3 DNA is TGTGCCAGCAGTTACACGGTTGAGGGCACTGAAGCTTTCTTT.